The 6 T cell receptor beta chains below were found in one sample sequenced in a study of neurological immune-mediated disorders. The time point is: longitudinal time-point 3. TCRdb analysed the 5' RACE reads with MiXCR anew, one entry per CDR3 protein. Here the sample spans more than 75,000 distinct CDR3 sequences, about 4.3% being singletons. Sequencing was done on a sample of PBMCs. The receptors come from a woman aged 60 to 75 with multiple sclerosis.

This clonotype was observed many times. The chain couples TRBV20-1 to TRBJ1-6; TRBD1 matches at 10 bases. Germline values: CDR1 DFQATT, CDR2 SNEGSKA (reference sequence). The CDR3 extends over 16 amino acids. Unmatched junction bases numbered 5, after V lost 1 base and J lost 5 bases. CDR3 in DNA: TGCAGTGCTAGAGCTCCGGGACAGGGGAATAATTCACCCCTCCACTTT. This encodes CSARAPGQGNNSPLHF.

This clonotype was recorded many times. The rearrangement uses TRBV7-6 and TRBJ2-3; 9 positions match TRBD2. V shed 1 base and J 6 bases; nucleotides not matched to a gene: 5. This CDR3 contains 15 residues. The germline V gene has CDR1 SGHVS and CDR2 FNYEAQ. In nucleotides, the CDR3 is TGTGCCAGCAGCTTAGATGCGGGGGGGTTTGATACGCAGTATTTT. It translates to CASSLDAGGFDTQYF.

There are many counts of this clonotype. The chain links TRBV6-6 to TRBJ2-5; 8 bases are shared with TRBD2. V lost 6 bases, J lost 2 bases, and 11 bases stayed unmatched. CDR1 is MNHNY, CDR2 SVGAGI, per germline (reference sequence). The CDR3 has 16 amino acids. The CDR3 DNA is TGTGCCAGCAGCCACGGGGGGGTGTGGGGGCAAGAGACCCAGTACTTC. Residues: CASSHGGVWGQETQYF.

This clonotype was seen at least ten times. This sequence joins TRBV18 and TRBJ1-5; D possibly corresponds to TRBD1 (5 bases). Trimming shortened V by 3 bases and J by 4 bases, and 7 bases separated the two germline ends. The germline gives CDR1 KGHSH, CDR2 LQKENI. The CDR3 length is 13 residues. The CDR3 DNA follows: TGTGCCAGCTCACCGTCAGGGAATCAGCCCCAGCATTTT. Translated, it gives CASSPSGNQPQHF.

This clonotype has a count of ten or more. The CDR3 DNA is TGTGCCAGCAGTTGGACGCACGGAGGTAGAAACACCATATATTTT. Protein: CASSWTHGGRNTIYF. The V and J genes are TRBV6-5 and TRBJ1-3; D remains ambiguous. V was trimmed by 4 bases and J by 5 bases, leaving 15 bases between them. The germline V gene encodes CDR1 MNHEY and CDR2 SVGAGI. CDR3 size: 15 residues.

This clonotype was counted ten times or more. Here the CDR3 DNA reads TGTGCCAGCAGCTTTCAGAATGAAAAACTGTTTTTT. Translating it yields CASSFQNEKLFF. The rearrangement links TRBV11-2 to TRBJ1-4; no clear D gene. The CDR3 totals 12 residues. The germline CDR1 and CDR2 sequences are SGHAT and FQNNGV. With 3 bases removed from V and 5 bases from J, the gap between germline ends came to 4 bases.